Below are 25 T cell receptor beta chains sequenced from a single sample in a study of T cells in Graves' hyperthyroidism and ophthalmopathy (dated by TCRdb to about 2019). Libraries were prepared through multiplex PCR. Sequencing was performed on an Illumina HiSeq 2000. The TCR beta CDR3 regions were amplified from RNA transcripts. The TCR CDR3 was subjected to a first round of RT-PCR using the HTBI primer set and the Qiagen OneStep RT-PCR kit. TCRdb passed the public sequencing reads through fastp at Q25 and MiXCR, retaining productive beta sequences. Entries that share a CDR3 protein sequence are merged under the most common genes and DNA. The sample table records approximately 690,000 distinct CDR3 sequences; about 20% of these occur just once. The ten largest make up about 35% of the sample. Sequenced: blood. These receptors all come from a man aged 30 to 45 with Graves' ophthalmopathy.

This clonotype was picked up a small number of times. The CDR3 DNA reads TGTGCCAGCAGCCAAGATGTGAGGAGGAGCGAGCAGTTCTTC. This sequence encodes CASSQDVRRSEQFF. The rearrangement joins TRBV14 to TRBJ2-1, with D perhaps matching TRBD2 (5 bases). Germline values: CDR1 SGHDN, CDR2 FVKESK. V was shortened by 0 bases and J by 10 bases, with 13 bases between the two germline ends. The CDR3 totals 14 residues. Full variable domain (outside the CDR3, taken from reference TRBV14 and TRBJ2-1): EAGVTQFPSHSVIEKGQTVTLRCDPISGHDNLYWYRRVMGKEIKFLLHFVKESKQDESGMPNNRFLAERTGGTYSTLKVQPAELEDSGVYFCASSQDVRRSEQFFGPGTRLTVL.

Of note for this clonotype: One end of the junction is discordant with germline, which a read error may explain. The chain carries TRBV6-1 and TRBJ1-5, with D unclear. Germline V gene lookup returns CDR1 MNHNS and CDR2 SASEGT. The CDR3 consists of 15 residues. CDR3 nucleotide sequence: TGTGCCGGCAGTGAAGAGATGGGGTCGGGTCAGCCCCAGCATTTT. It translates to CAGSEEMGSGQPQHF.

This clonotype was detected many times. The chain uses TRBV5-1 and TRBJ2-1; the D is unclear. The germline gives CDR1 SGHRS, CDR2 YFSETQ. Trimming stripped 0 bases from V and 2 bases from J, with 15 bases between. This CDR3 comprises 17 residues. CDR3 DNA sequence: TGCGCCAGCAGCTTGGATGCTTACGGAGCGACCTACAATGAGCAGTTCTTC. Residues: CASSLDAYGATYNEQFF.

This rearrangement joins TRBV2 to TRBJ2-1, with TRBD2 identical over 9 bases. J gave up 10 bases and V 3 bases, and 13 bases lay outside the gene matches. Germline CDR1 SNHLY, CDR2 FYNNEI. This CDR3 spans 16 amino acids. The CDR3 DNA reads as TGTGCCAGCAGTGACAGTTCGGGACTAGCCCGCGGGGAGCAGTTCTTC. Translating it yields CASSDSSGLARGEQFF.

V and J are TRBV20-1 and TRBJ1-2, with D unclear. The ends were cut back, 0 bases at V and 8 bases at J, with 16 bases in the middle. The germline CDR1 and CDR2 sequences are DFQATT and SNEGSKA (reference sequence). The CDR3 spans 14 residues. The CDR3 loop is CSARDPGTSDGYTF. Here the CDR3 DNA reads TGCAGTGCTAGAGATCCGGGAACGTCGGACGGCTACACCTTC.

The table lists this clonotype with many counts. V usage is TRBV12-3 or TRBV12-4 and J usage is TRBJ2-1; D is perhaps TRBD1 (5 bases). Trimming left V 8 bases short and J 1 base short, with 12 bases between. This CDR3 has 14 amino acids. The CDR3 sequence is CASVGQGSYNEQFF. For the CDR3, the DNA is TGTGCCAGCGTGGGGCAGGGATCCTACAATGAGCAGTTCTTC.

The chain is built from TRBV30 and TRBJ2-6, with a weak D call TRBD1 (6 bases). Germline values: CDR1 GTSNPN, CDR2 SVGIG (reference sequence). The CDR3 length is 18 residues. Trimming removed 0 bases at V and 0 bases at J, with 15 bases between. CDR3 DNA sequence: TGTGCCTGGAGTGTACGGTACAGGGCCTTCTCTGGGGCCAACGTCCTGACTTTC. It translates to CAWSVRYRAFSGANVLTF.

This chain connects TRBV19 to TRBJ2-1, with D unclear. Trimming pared 7 bases from V and 2 bases from J, leaving 15 bases between. The germline CDR1 and CDR2 sequences are LNHDA and SQIVND (reference sequence). The CDR3 length is 15 residues. The chain's CDR3 is CASKHSLSTYNEQFF. CDR3 nucleotides: TGTGCCAGTAAGCACTCGCTATCGACCTACAATGAGCAGTTCTTC.

This chain uses TRBV7-9 with TRBJ2-2, with 7 bases fitting TRBD1. In germline, CDR1 is SEHNR, CDR2 FQNEAQ (reference sequence). The V segment lost 5 bases and the J segment 5 bases; nucleotides outside the gene matches: 5. The CDR3 runs 14 residues. DNA of the CDR3: TGTGCCAGCAGCGGACAGGTGGTAACCGGGGAGCTGTTTTTT. The encoded protein is CASSGQVVTGELFF.

This clonotype appeared many times. V and J are TRBV28 and TRBJ1-6; D is unresolved. The germline gives CDR1 MDHEN, CDR2 SYDVKM. The germline V and J ends were trimmed by 4 bases and 9 bases, with 16 bases remaining between them. CDR3 length: 15 residues. CDR3 in amino acids: CASSSLLLLASPLHF. CDR3 coding DNA: TGTGCCAGCAGTTCCCTCCTTCTACTCGCTTCACCCCTCCACTTT.

The chain recombines TRBV6-1 with TRBJ1-4; the match to TRBD1 covers 12 bases. The V and J ends lost 10 bases and 8 bases, in that order; junction bases with no gene match: 8. The CDR3 length is 14 residues. CDR1 and CDR2 (germline): MNHNS, SASEGT. The CDR3 protein is CATGVGTGGEKLFF. The DNA for the CDR3 is TGTGCCACTGGGGTGGGGACAGGGGGCGAAAAACTGTTTTTT.

This clonotype has just a few counts. The chain is built from TRBV28 and TRBJ2-3, with D perhaps TRBD1 or TRBD2 (5 bases each). V lost 4 bases and J 4 bases, leaving 18 bases between the germline ends. The CDR3 is made up of 16 amino acids. Germline CDR1 reads MDHEN; CDR2 reads SYDVKM. For the CDR3, the DNA is TGTGCCAGCAGTTCGGGGACGAGGCCGTATCCAGATACGCAGTATTTT. Its translation: CASSSGTRPYPDTQYF.

The CDR3 spells CASSYSGQGASYGYTF. The CDR3 bases are TGTGCCAGCAGTTACTCAGGACAGGGGGCGAGTTATGGCTACACCTTC. This sequence joins TRBV6-5 and TRBJ1-2; TRBD1 agrees at 11 bases. The V gene's germline CDR1 is MNHEY and CDR2 SVGAGI. The CDR3 is made up of 16 amino acids. V gave up 0 bases and J gave up 5 bases; unmatched junction bases: 5.

This clonotype appeared a few times. The J gene is TRBJ2-7, the V gene TRBV25-1; possibly TRBD2 for D (6 bases). This CDR3 is built from 15 residues. Germline values: CDR1 MGHDK, CDR2 SYGVNS. Deletions cut 1 base from V and 4 bases from J, with 14 bases between. CDR3 sequence: CASSEFGAGAYEQYF. The DNA for the CDR3 is TGTGCCAGCAGTGAATTCGGAGCGGGTGCGTACGAGCAGTACTTC.

This clonotype was recorded at least ten times. The V and J genes are TRBV20-1 and TRBJ1-2; D not resolved. The V gene's germline CDR1 is DFQATT and CDR2 SNEGSKA (reference sequence). With 4 bases removed from V and 0 bases from J, the gap between germline ends came to 12 bases. The CDR3 runs 14 residues. The CDR3 is CSANDLHTNYGYTF. The CDR3 DNA reads TGCAGTGCTAACGACTTACATACTAACTATGGCTACACCTTC.

As DNA, the CDR3 is TGCGCCAGCAGCCATTTAGGAGATCAGCCCCAGCATTTT. Translated: CASSHLGDQPQHF. V is TRBV4-1 and J is TRBJ1-5; D not resolved. Trimming cost V 3 bases and J 5 bases, with 8 bases left between them. The CDR3 loop spans 13 amino acids. The germline V gene has CDR1 MGHRA and CDR2 YSYEKL.

This clonotype was observed a handful of times. This sequence joins TRBV6-6 and TRBJ1-6; D is ambiguous. V dropped 0 bases and J dropped 9 bases, with 12 bases sitting between them. The CDR3 covers 15 residues. The V gene's germline CDR1 is MNHNY and CDR2 SVGAGI (reference sequence). The CDR3 protein is CASSYSLGSGSPLHF. Here the CDR3 DNA reads TGTGCCAGCAGTTACTCTCTCGGGTCGGGTTCACCCCTCCACTTT.

This clonotype was picked up many times. This rearrangement joins TRBV7-2 to TRBJ2-5, with TRBD1 matching 8 bases. V was pared by 5 bases and J by 1 base, with 6 bases of the junction left unmatched. The CDR3 covers 15 residues. Germline V gene lookup returns CDR1 SGHTA and CDR2 FQGNSA. In DNA, the CDR3 is TGTGCCAGCAGCGACAGGGGAACCCTCCAAGAGACCCAGTACTTC. It codes for CASSDRGTLQETQYF.

The V and J genes are TRBV3-1 and TRBJ1-1; D gene uncertain. The germline V gene encodes CDR1 LGHDT and CDR2 YNNKEL (reference sequence). This CDR3 region has 12 residues. Trimming removed 11 bases from V and 7 bases from J, with 17 bases in between. The CDR3 nucleotides read TGTGCCGGCAAAATTGGGGTGGGTGAAGCTTTCTTT. Translating it yields CAGKIGVGEAFF.

To note about this clonotype: At one of its ends the junction is not consistent with the germline gene, which may arise from a read error. The J gene is TRBJ1-1, the V gene TRBV11-2, with D hard to call. The CDR3 is 16 residues long. Looked up from germline, CDR1 is SGHAT and CDR2 is FQNNGV. Written as DNA, the CDR3 is TGTGCCAGCAGCTTCACACCCGGAGGGATGAACACTGGAGCTTTCTTT. It is translated as CASSFTPGGMNTGAFF. Variable domain in full (rest from reference TRBV11-2 and TRBJ1-1): EAGVAQSPRYKIIEKRQSVAFWCNPISGHATLYWYQQILGQGPKLLIQFQNNGVVDDSQLPKDRFSAERLKGVDSTLKIQPAKLEDSAVYLCASSFTPGGMNTGAFFGQGTRLTVV.

This clonotype was seen a handful of times. The V call is TRBV2, the J call TRBJ1-3; D ambiguous. Germline V gene sequence: CDR1 SNHLY, CDR2 FYNNEI. The CDR3 sequence is 16 residues long. Trimming pared 6 bases from V and 3 bases from J, leaving 18 bases between. CDR3 sequence (DNA): TGTGCCAGCAGGGTAGGAGCGGACGGCGTTGGAAACACCATATATTTT. Translating it yields CASRVGADGVGNTIYF.

Only a few counts were recorded for this clonotype. This chain links TRBV10-3 with TRBJ2-1; the match to TRBD2 covers 7 bases. Germline V gives CDR1 ENHRY, CDR2 SYGVKD. V trimming: 2 bases; J trimming: 5 bases; junction bases outside the gene matches: 3. CDR3 size: 14 residues. The chain's CDR3 is CAISEVGGNNEQFF. Here the CDR3 DNA reads TGTGCCATCAGTGAGGTGGGAGGGAACAATGAGCAGTTCTTC.

The chain carries TRBV7-9 and TRBJ2-2; 10 nucleotides line up with TRBD1. The J segment lost 6 bases and the V segment lost 2 bases, leaving 6 bases of the junction unmatched. CDR3 length: 16 amino acids. CDR1 SEHNR and CDR2 FQNEAQ come from the germline V gene (reference sequence). The CDR3 DNA is TGTGCCAGCAGCTTAAGCCGTGGACAGGGGGCCGGGGAGCTGTTTTTT. It specifies CASSLSRGQGAGELFF. Looking up the rest from reference TRBV7-9 and TRBJ2-2 gives the full variable domain: DTGVSQNPRHKITKRGQNVTFRCDPISEHNRLYWYRQTLGQGPEFLTYFQNEAQLEKSRLLSDRFSAERPKGSFSTLEIQRTEQGDSAMYLCASSLSRGQGAGELFFGEGSRLTVL.

In this sample, this clonotype turned up many times. J is TRBJ2-2 and V is TRBV7-6; 9 positions match TRBD1. Germline CDR1 and CDR2: SGHVS and FNYEAQ. The CDR3 length is 15 residues. The junction had 6 bases not matched to a gene; V was cut back by 6 bases and J by 4 bases. CDR3 amino acids: CASSGGQGITGELFF. DNA for the CDR3: TGTGCCAGCAGTGGTGGACAGGGGATCACCGGGGAGCTGTTTTTT.

The genes are TRBV24-1 and TRBJ1-1; D is ambiguous. V shed 4 bases and J shed 7 bases, with 18 bases lying between them. The CDR3 covers 15 residues. CDR1 is KGHDR, CDR2 SFDVKD, per germline. The CDR3 DNA reads as TGTGCCACCAGTGACGCAAATTCCATGTACTATGAAGCTTTCTTT. Translation gives CATSDANSMYYEAFF.